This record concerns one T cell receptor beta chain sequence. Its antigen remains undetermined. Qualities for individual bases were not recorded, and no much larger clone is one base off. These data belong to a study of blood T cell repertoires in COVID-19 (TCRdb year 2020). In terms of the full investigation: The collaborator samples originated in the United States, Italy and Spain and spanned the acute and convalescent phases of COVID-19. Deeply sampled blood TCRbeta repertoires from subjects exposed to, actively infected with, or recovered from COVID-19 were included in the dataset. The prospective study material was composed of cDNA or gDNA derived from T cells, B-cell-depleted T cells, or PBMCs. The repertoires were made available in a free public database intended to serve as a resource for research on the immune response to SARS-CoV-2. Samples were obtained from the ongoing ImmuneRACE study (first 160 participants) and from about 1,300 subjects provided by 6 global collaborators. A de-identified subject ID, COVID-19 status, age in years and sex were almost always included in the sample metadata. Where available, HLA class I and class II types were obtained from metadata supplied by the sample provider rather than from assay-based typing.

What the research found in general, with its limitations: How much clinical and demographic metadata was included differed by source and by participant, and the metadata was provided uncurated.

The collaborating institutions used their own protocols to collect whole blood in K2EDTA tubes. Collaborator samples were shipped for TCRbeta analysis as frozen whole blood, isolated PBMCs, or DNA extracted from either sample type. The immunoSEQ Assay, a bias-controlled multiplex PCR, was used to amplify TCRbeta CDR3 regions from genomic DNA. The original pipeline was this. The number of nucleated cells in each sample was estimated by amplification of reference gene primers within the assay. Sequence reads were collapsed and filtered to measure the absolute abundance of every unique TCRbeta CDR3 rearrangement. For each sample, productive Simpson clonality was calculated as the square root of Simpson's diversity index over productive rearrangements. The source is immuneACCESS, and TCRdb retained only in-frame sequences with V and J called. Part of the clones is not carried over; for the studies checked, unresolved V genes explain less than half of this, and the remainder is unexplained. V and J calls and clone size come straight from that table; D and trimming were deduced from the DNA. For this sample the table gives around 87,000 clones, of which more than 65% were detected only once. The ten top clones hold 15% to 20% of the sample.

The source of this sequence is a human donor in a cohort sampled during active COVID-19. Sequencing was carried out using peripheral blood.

The CDR3 protein: CASSKGTVGANVLTF. The DNA sequence follows: TGTGCCAGCAGCAAAGGGACAGTTGGGGCCAACGTCCTGACTTTC. This chain joins TRBV6-5 to TRBJ2-6; 7 central bases correspond to TRBD1. Relative to germline, V is missing 6 bases and J is missing 3 bases, with 5 bases of the junction outside any gene match. Based on the germline V gene, the CDR1 and CDR2 sequences are MNHEY and SVGAGI. The CDR3 has 15 amino acids, counting the end cysteine and phenylalanine. Left in the record is the CDR3 DNA by itself, 45 bases read in frame from the first base.